The clone carrying this TCR beta chain was detected ten times or more. The antigen remains undetermined. The junction differs from germline at one of its ends, possibly a read error. During its preparation, the TCRbeta library received unique molecular identifiers. TCRdb reprocessed the PCR reads with MiXCR, giving one entry per CDR3 protein. The sample yields under 750,000 distinct CDR3 sequences, around 23% seen once. Germline CDR1 reads SGHRS; CDR2 reads YFSETQ. The CDR3 runs 13 residues. The entry originates in a study of T-cell reconstitution after alpha-beta-depleted transplantation in children. Study conclusions and caveats: The study traced high day-60 TCRbeta diversity in some patients to surviving recipient T cells and thymic progenitors. Several hundred expanded graft clones reportedly supplied alpha-beta T cells about two months after transplant. Newly produced T cells mostly provided counts and TCRbeta diversity after one year, as hyperexpanded clones declined.

The chain joins TRBV5-1 to TRBJ1-5, with 7 bases fitting TRBD1. The sequence was collected from a boy younger than two who had a stem cell transplant for acute myeloid leukemia, so the T cells may come from the graft donor. The source material was PBMCs, mostly from graft donor cells, sampled 360 days after TCRalphabeta/CD19-depleted stem cell transplant. The DNA of the CDR3 is TGTGCCAGCAGCTTAGACAGGGATCAGCCCCAGCATTTT. Translating gives CASSLDRDQPQHF.